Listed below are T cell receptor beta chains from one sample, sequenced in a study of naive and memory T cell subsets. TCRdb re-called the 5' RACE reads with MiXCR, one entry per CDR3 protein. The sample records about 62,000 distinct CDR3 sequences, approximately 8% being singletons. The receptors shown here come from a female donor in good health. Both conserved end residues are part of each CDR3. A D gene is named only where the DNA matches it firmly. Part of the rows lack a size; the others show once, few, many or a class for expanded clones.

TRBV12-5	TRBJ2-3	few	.	CASGMGDTQYF	TGTGCTAGTGGGATGGGGGATACGCAGTATTTT
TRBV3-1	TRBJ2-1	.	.	CASGQDQATGVRRNEQFF	TGTGCCAGCGGCCAAGATCAGGCAACGGGAGTCCGGCGCAATGAGCAGTTCTTC
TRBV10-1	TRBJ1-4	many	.	CASSESGAGEKLFF	TGCGCCAGCAGTGAGTCCGGGGCTGGAGAAAAACTGTTTTTT
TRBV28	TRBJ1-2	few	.	CASSTAYGYTF	TGTGCCAGCTCGACAGCCTATGGCTACACCTTC
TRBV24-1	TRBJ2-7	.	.	CATSDEGVMQYF	TGTGCCACCAGTGATGAGGGGGTCATGCAGTACTTC
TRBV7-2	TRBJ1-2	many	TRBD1	CASSLGQPTNYGYTF	TGTGCCAGCAGCCTGGGACAGCCTACTAACTATGGCTACACCTTC
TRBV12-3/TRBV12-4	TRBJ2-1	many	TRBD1	CASSLGGQGGYNEQFF	TGTGCCAGCAGTTTAGGGGGACAGGGAGGTTACAATGAGCAGTTCTTC
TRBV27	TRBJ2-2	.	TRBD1	CASKTGDTGELFF	TGTGCCAGCAAGACAGGGGACACCGGGGAGCTGTTTTTT
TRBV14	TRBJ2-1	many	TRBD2	CASSQDLPSGGFYNEQFF	TGTGCCAGCAGCCAAGACTTACCTAGCGGGGGGTTCTACAATGAGCAGTTCTTC
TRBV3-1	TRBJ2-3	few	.	CASSTGTLITDTQYF	TGTGCCAGCAGCACCGGGACACTCATCACAGATACGCAGTATTTT
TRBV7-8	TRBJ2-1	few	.	CASSLVGNNEQFF	TGTGCCAGCAGCTTAGTAGGAAACAATGAGCAGTTCTTC
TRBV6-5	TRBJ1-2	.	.	CASTAQDWSGYTF	TGTGCCAGCACAGCACAGGATTGGTCTGGCTACACCTTC
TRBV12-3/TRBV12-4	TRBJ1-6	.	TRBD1	CASRGQGGNSPLHF	TGTGCCAGCAGGGGACAGGGCGGTAATTCACCCCTCCACTTT